This T cell receptor (beta chain) was observed in a study of blood T cell repertoires in COVID-19. Looking at the study overall: COVID-19 samples from acute and convalescent phases originated in the United States, Italy and Spain. Sources were T cells, B-cell-depleted T cells, or PBMCs; the material itself was cDNA or gDNA.

Enrollees, about 18 to 90 years old, lived in some 24 US areas. Under the authors' procedure: Estimated nucleated cell counts came from reference gene primer amplification. TCRdb keeps only in-frame clones here, not all; method: immunoSEQ multiplex PCR. V and J calls and clone size are copied from that table; D and trimming were computed from the DNA. The sample carries 120,000 to 150,000 clones, around 87% recorded once. The specimen was PBMCs or T cells enriched from blood (not recorded which). This receptor was identified in a young woman with acute COVID-19.

The CDR3 coding sequence is TGTGCCAGAAGCTTGATGGGCACTGGGGAGCAGTTCTTC. Translating gives CARSLMGTGEQFF. J is TRBJ2-1 and V is TRBV5-3; D is uncertain. TRBV5-3 is an ORF, with its function uncertain. The CDR3 extends over 13 amino acids. V was clipped by 1 base and J by 10 bases, with 12 bases between them.